This T cell receptor beta chain was captured by sequencing in a study of blood T cell dynamics during melanoma immunotherapy. Documented time point: week 3, after first cycle of checkpoint inhibitor. Per the germline V gene, CDR1 is LNHDA and CDR2 is SQIVND (reference sequence). The CDR3 contains 16 residues. Between the trimmed V and J ends, which lost 4 bases and 3 bases, there was a span of 18 bases. Data came from immunoSEQ multiplex PCR; TCRdb stores just in-frame clones and leaves some out. The sample has roughly 14,000 clones, around 85% seen once. The chain couples TRBV19 to TRBJ1-1, with a possible D match to TRBD1 (5 bases). This TCR was recovered from a human donor with melanoma. Sequenced here: blood, sampled from a patient treated with checkpoint blockade. The CDR3 region has the DNA TGTGCCAGTAGTACTCGGAGACCCTCGGGGGACACTGAAGCTTTCTTT. It codes for CASSTRRPSGDTEAFF.